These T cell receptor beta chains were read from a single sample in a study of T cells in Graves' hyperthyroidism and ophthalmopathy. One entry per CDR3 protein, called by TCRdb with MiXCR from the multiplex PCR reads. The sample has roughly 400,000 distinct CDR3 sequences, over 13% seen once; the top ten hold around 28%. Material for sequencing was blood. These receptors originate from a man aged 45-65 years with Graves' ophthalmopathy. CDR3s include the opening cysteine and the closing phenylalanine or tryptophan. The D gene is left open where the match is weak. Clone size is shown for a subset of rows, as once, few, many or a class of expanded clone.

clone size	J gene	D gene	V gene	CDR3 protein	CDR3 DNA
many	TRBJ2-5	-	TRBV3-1	CASSHSEETQYF	TGTGCCAGCAGCCACAGTGAAGAGACCCAGTACTTC
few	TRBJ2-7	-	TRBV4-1	CASSPGSPPRHEQYF	TGCGCCAGCAGCCCGGGGTCCCCCCCTAGGCACGAGCAGTACTTC
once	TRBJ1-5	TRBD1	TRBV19	CASSTRQGVYQPQHF	TGTGCCAGTAGTACCCGACAGGGGGTCTATCAGCCCCAGCATTTT
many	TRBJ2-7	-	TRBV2	CASSGEEQYF	TGTGCCAGCAGTGGCGAAGAGCAGTACTTC
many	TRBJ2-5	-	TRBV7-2	CASRNQIAETQYF	TGTGCCAGCAGGAATCAGATTGCAGAGACCCAGTACTTC
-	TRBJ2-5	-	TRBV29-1	CSVTRGGETQYF	TGCAGCGTTACCAGGGGGGGAGAGACCCAGTACTTC
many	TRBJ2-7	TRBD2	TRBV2	CASSAKRGPYEQYF	TGTGCCAGCAGTGCGAAGCGGGGACCCTACGAGCAGTACTTC
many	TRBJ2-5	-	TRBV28	CAIGGETQYF	TGTGCCATCGGGGGAGAGACCCAGTACTTC
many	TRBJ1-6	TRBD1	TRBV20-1	CSPRGQGDSPLHF	TGCAGCCCTAGGGGACAGGGGGATTCACCCCTCCACTTT
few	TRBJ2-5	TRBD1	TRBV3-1	CASSWDRGPRETQYF	TGTGCCAGCAGCTGGGACAGGGGACCAAGAGAGACCCAGTACTTC
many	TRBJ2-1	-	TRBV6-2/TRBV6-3	CASSGLAAAGRNEQFF	TGTGCCAGCAGTGGCCTCGCAGCGGCCGGGCGGAATGAGCAGTTCTTC
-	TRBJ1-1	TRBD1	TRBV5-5	CASSLGTGPSEAFF	TGCGCCAGCAGCTTGGGGACAGGGCCCTCAGAAGCTTTCTTT
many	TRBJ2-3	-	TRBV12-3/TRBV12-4	CASRVYNTDTQYF	TGTGCCAGCAGAGTCTATAACACAGATACGCAGTATTTT
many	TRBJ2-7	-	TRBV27	CASSPAVLGPEQYF	TGTGCCAGCAGTCCCGCGGTCCTAGGGCCCGAGCAGTACTTC
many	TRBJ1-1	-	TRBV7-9	CASSQDSVNTEAFF	TGTGCCAGCAGCCAGGACAGCGTGAACACTGAAGCTTTCTTT
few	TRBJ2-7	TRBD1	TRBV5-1	CASSAGQGTSEQYF	TGCGCCAGCAGCGCGGGACAGGGGACAAGCGAGCAGTACTTC
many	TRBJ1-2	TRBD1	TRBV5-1	CASSNKAQGNTGYTF	TGCGCCAGCAGCAATAAGGCACAGGGGAACACTGGCTACACCTTC
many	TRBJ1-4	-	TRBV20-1	CSATDGEKLFF	TGCAGTGCAACAGATGGGGAAAAACTGTTTTTT
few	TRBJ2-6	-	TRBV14	CASSQALSGANVLTF	TGTGCCAGCAGCCAAGCCTTATCTGGGGCCAACGTCCTGACTTTC
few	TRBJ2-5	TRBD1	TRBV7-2	CASSFPASRGETQYF	TGTGCCAGCAGCTTTCCCGCCTCCAGGGGGGAGACCCAGTACTTC
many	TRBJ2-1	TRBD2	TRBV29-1	CSFPTSGRPNEQFF	TGCAGCTTTCCGACTAGCGGGAGACCTAATGAGCAGTTCTTC
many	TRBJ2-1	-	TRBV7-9	CASSSVDWGSYNEQFF	TGTGCCAGCAGCTCGGTAGACTGGGGGTCCTACAATGAGCAGTTCTTC
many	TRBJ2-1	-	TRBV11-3	CASSLDRRNNEQFF	TGTGCCAGCAGCTTAGATCGGCGGAACAATGAGCAGTTCTTC
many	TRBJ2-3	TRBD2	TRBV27	CASKRTGLAETDTQYF	TGTGCCAGCAAGAGAACCGGACTAGCGGAAACAGATACGCAGTATTTT
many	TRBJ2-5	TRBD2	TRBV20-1	CSAGTSGQETQYF	TGCAGTGCCGGGACTAGCGGACAAGAGACCCAGTACTTC
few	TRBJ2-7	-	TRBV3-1	CASSRALGEQYF	TGTGCCAGCAGCCGAGCTCTTGGCGAGCAGTACTTC
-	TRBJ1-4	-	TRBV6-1	CASSKRGAGDEKLFF	TGTGCCAGCAGTAAACGGGGAGCAGGGGATGAAAAACTGTTTTTT
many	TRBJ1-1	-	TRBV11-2	CASSFLRAFEAFF	TGTGCCAGCAGCTTCCTCCGAGCATTTGAAGCTTTCTTT
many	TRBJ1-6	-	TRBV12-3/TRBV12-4	CASSLGGGHSPLHF	TGTGCCAGCAGTTTAGGAGGGGGTCACTCACCCCTCCACTTT
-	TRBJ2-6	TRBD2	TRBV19	CGSGSSGANVLTF	TGTGGTAGCGGGAGTTCTGGGGCCAACGTCCTGACTTTC
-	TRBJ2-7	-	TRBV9	CASSVLSDSYEQYF	TGTGCCAGCAGCGTACTTAGTGACTCCTACGAGCAGTACTTC
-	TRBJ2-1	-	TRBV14	CASSQTRGAHKEQFF	TGTGCCAGCAGCCAGACCCGGGGGGCGCACAAAGAGCAGTTCTTC
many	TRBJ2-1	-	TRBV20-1	CSASRASRGNEQFF	TGCAGTGCTAGTCGGGCTTCGAGGGGCAATGAGCAGTTCTTC
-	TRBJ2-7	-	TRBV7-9	CASSALGIPAHEQYF	TGTGCCAGCAGCGCCTTGGGAATACCGGCGCACGAGCAGTACTTC
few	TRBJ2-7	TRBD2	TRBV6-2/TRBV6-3	CASSSQRGVYEQYF	TGTGCCAGCAGTTCCCAGCGGGGAGTTTACGAGCAGTACTTC
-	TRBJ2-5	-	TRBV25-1	CASSGARGRETQYF	TGTGCCAGCAGTGGAGCCAGGGGCAGGGAGACCCAGTACTTC
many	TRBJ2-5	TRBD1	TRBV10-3	CAIRTGVTETQYF	TGTGCCATCAGGACAGGGGTTACGGAGACCCAGTACTTC
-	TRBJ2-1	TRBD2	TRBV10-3	CAISESISGNNEQFF	TGTGCCATCAGTGAGTCAATTAGCGGGAACAATGAGCAGTTCTTC
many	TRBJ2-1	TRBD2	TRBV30	CAWSLAGGHEQFF	TGTGCCTGGAGCCTAGCGGGAGGCCATGAGCAGTTCTTC
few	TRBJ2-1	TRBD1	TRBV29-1	CSVEGGTAYNEQFF	TGCAGCGTTGAAGGTGGGACAGCTTACAATGAGCAGTTCTTC
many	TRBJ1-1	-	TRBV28	CASLISGVPTEAFF	TGTGCCAGTCTCATTTCCGGGGTACCCACTGAAGCTTTCTTT
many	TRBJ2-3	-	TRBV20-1	CSASYRADTQYF	TGCAGTGCTAGCTACAGGGCAGATACGCAGTATTTT
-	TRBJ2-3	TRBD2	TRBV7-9	CASSSGLAPTRWDTQYF	TGTGCCAGCAGCTCGGGACTAGCGCCAACCCGGTGGGATACGCAGTATTTT
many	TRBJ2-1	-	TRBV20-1	CSASEHLTSRQFF	TGCAGTGCTAGCGAGCACCTCACTAGCAGGCAGTTCTTC
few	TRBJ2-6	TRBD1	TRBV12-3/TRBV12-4	CASSRDRLSGANVLTF	TGTGCCAGCAGCAGGGACAGGCTCTCTGGGGCCAACGTCCTGACTTTC
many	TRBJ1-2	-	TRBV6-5	CASSYRRTVTNYGYTF	TGTGCCAGCAGTTACCGAAGGACAGTAACTAACTATGGCTACACCTTC
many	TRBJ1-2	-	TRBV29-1	CSVVWSTAPIGYTF	TGCAGCGTTGTTTGGTCTACAGCCCCTATCGGCTACACCTTC
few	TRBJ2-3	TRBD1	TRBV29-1	CSVESQTGGYRYF	TGCAGCGTTGAATCCCAGACAGGGGGTTATAGGTATTTT
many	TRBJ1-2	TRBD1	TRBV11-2	CASSFPPRQGNYGYTF	TGTGCCAGCAGCTTCCCCCCACGACAGGGGAACTATGGCTACACCTTC
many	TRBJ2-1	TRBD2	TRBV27	CASSFRTTSLNYNEQFF	TGTGCCAGCAGTTTCCGGACGACTAGCCTAAATTACAATGAGCAGTTCTTC
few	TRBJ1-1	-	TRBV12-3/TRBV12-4	CAINLRAMNTEAFF	TGTGCCATCAATCTCCGGGCTATGAACACTGAAGCTTTCTTT
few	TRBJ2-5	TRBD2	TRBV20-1	CSALPFVLAGEETQYF	TGCAGTGCCCTGCCTTTCGTGCTAGCGGGAGAAGAGACCCAGTACTTC
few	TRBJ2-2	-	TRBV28	CASNIGSFDTGELFF	TGTGCCAGCAACATCGGGAGCTTCGACACCGGGGAGCTGTTTTTT
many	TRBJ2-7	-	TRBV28	CASRRQAYEQYF	TGTGCCAGCAGAAGACAGGCTTACGAGCAGTACTTC
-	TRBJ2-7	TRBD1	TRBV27	CAIRSGTGGYEQYF	TGTGCCATCAGATCCGGGACAGGGGGCTACGAGCAGTACTTC